Following are 22 T cell receptor beta chains from one sample sequenced in a study of blood T cell repertoires in COVID-19. The table came from immunoSEQ multiplex PCR; TCRdb's copy has only in-frame clones and leaves some out. This sample has some 140,000 clones, with 70% to 85% found just once. The sample was peripheral blood. All receptors come from a man aged 60 to 69 with acute or convalescent COVID-19.

The gene calls are TRBV5-1 and TRBJ1-5, with D unclear. V was shortened by 0 bases and J by 7 bases, with 11 bases between the two germline ends. Per the germline V gene, CDR1 is SGHRS and CDR2 is YFSETQ. The CDR3 runs 14 residues. CDR3 residues: CASSLGGFGQPQHF. The CDR3 region has the DNA TGCGCCAGCAGCTTGGGAGGGTTCGGGCAGCCCCAGCATTTT.

J is TRBJ2-5 and V is TRBV29-1; D might be TRBD1 (5 bases). Trimming pared 4 bases from V and 5 bases from J, leaving 11 bases between. CDR1 and CDR2 (germline): SQVTM, ANQGSEA. The CDR3 is 12 amino acids. This CDR3 is CSVAWGGETQYF. DNA of the CDR3: TGCAGCGTTGCATGGGGCGGCGAGACCCAGTACTTC.

CDR3: CASGTRSEKLFF. CDR3 in DNA: TGTGCCAGCGGGACTCGCAGTGAAAAACTGTTTTTT. The V call is TRBV28, the J call TRBJ1-4; TRBD1 is a possible D gene (5 bases). The CDR3 has 12 residues. The V end was cut by 8 bases, the J end by 7 bases, with 11 bases between. The germline V gene encodes CDR1 MDHEN and CDR2 SYDVKM.

This clone was seen a handful of times. The chain has TRBV19 and TRBJ2-2, with 10 bases aligning to TRBD1. Germline values: CDR1 LNHDA, CDR2 SQIVND (reference sequence). CDR3 length equals 13 residues. The CDR3 coding sequence is TGTGGTTCTCGGGACAGGGGAACCGGGGAGCTGTTTTTT. Its translation: CGSRDRGTGELFF.

This chain joins TRBV10-3 and TRBJ1-6, with TRBD1 as a possible D gene (5 bases). Germline V gene lookup returns CDR1 ENHRY and CDR2 SYGVKD. The length of the CDR3 is 19 residues. V was clipped by 2 bases and J by 7 bases, with 24 bases between them. In DNA form, the CDR3 reads TGTGCCATCAGTGAGCTCAAGATAAGGCAGGGCCCGGAGAATTCACCCCTCCACTTT. Protein: CAISELKIRQGPENSPLHF.

This clone was seen repeatedly, ten times or more. Other DNA sequences in the sample encode the same CDR3. The chain joins TRBV3-1 (or the pseudogene TRBV3-2) to TRBJ2-5; TRBD1 is a possible D gene (5 bases). The CDR3 extends over 13 amino acids. The ends were cut back, 1 base at V and 4 bases at J, with 7 bases in the middle. Germline V gene data show CDR1 as LGHDT and CDR2 as YNNKEL (reference sequence). The CDR3 region is CASSQVRGETQYF. The CDR3, as DNA: TGTGCCAGCAGCCAAGTTAGGGGAGAGACCCAGTACTTC.

This clone has ten or more counts. This chain joins TRBV6-1 and TRBJ2-7; D unclear. Trimming took 1 base from V and 3 from J, leaving 10 bases between them. From germline, CDR1 is MNHNS and CDR2 SASEGT. CDR3 length: 14 residues. The CDR3 spells CASSEEAESYEQYF. DNA for the CDR3: TGTGCCAGCAGTGAAGAGGCGGAGAGCTACGAGCAGTACTTC.

This clone has a single count. This sequence joins TRBV12-3 or TRBV12-4 and TRBJ1-6; unclear D gene. There are 12 residues in the CDR3. V was clipped by 6 bases and J by 4 bases, with 4 bases between them. The CDR3: CASSLYNSPLHF. In DNA, the CDR3 is TGTGCCAGCAGCCTTTATAATTCACCCCTCCACTTT.

The V call is TRBV25-1, the J call TRBJ2-2, with D perhaps TRBD2 (5 bases). CDR1 is MGHDK, CDR2 SYGVNS, per germline. The ends were cut back, 1 base at V and 2 bases at J, with 11 bases in the middle. The CDR3 has 16 residues. The CDR3 is CASSEFFGVNTGELFF. For the CDR3, the DNA is TGTGCCAGCAGTGAATTCTTCGGGGTTAACACCGGGGAGCTGTTTTTT.

V gene TRBV4-2 combines with J gene TRBJ2-5, with D unclear. The V end was cut by 1 base, the J end by 2 bases, with 5 bases between. The CDR3 sequence is 13 residues long. Germline V lookup: CDR1 LGHNA, CDR2 YNFKEQ. The CDR3 DNA reads TGTGCCAGCAGCCAAGGGCCACAAGAGACCCAGTACTTC. Its translation: CASSQGPQETQYF.

This chain links TRBV6-2 or TRBV6-3 with TRBJ1-2; 8 nucleotides align to TRBD1. With 4 bases clipped from V and 8 bases from J, the junction kept 6 bases outside the gene matches. Germline values: CDR1 MNHEY, CDR2 SVGEGT. The CDR3 is 13 residues long. CDR3 region: CASSFQGAHGYTF. CDR3 in DNA: TGTGCCAGCAGTTTCCAGGGGGCTCACGGCTACACCTTC.

The V and J genes are TRBV6-2 or TRBV6-3 and TRBJ2-7, with 9 bases aligning to TRBD2. Per germline, CDR1 MNHEY and CDR2 SVGEGT. V dropped 0 bases and J dropped 0; count of bases not matched to a gene: 6. The CDR3 is 17 residues long. CDR3 loop: CASSYSLAGAFSYEQYF. The CDR3 nucleotides are TGTGCCAGCAGTTACTCATTAGCGGGAGCGTTCTCCTACGAGCAGTACTTC.

This clone has just one count. This chain links TRBV19 with TRBJ1-1; 9 bases fit TRBD1. From germline, CDR1 is LNHDA and CDR2 SQIVND (reference sequence). This CDR3 comprises 15 residues. The V gene end was trimmed by 3 bases and the J gene end by 3 bases; junction bases not matched to a gene: 5. CDR3 sequence (DNA): TGTGCCAGTAGTATGACAGGGGGTACAGACACTGAAGCTTTCTTT. Translated: CASSMTGGTDTEAFF.

The chain combines TRBV2 with TRBJ1-1; D not resolved. The germline V gene has CDR1 SNHLY and CDR2 FYNNEI. The CDR3 is 13 residues long. V was shortened by 6 bases and J by 3 bases, with 11 bases between the two germline ends. CDR3 bases: TGTGCCAGCAGCCCTCGGCGGGACACTGAAGCTTTCTTT. Translation: CASSPRRDTEAFF.

In its sample, this clone was seen a few times. V usage is TRBV29-1 and J usage is TRBJ2-3; no clear D. Germline V gene sequence: CDR1 SQVTM, CDR2 ANQGSEA. Trimming took 4 bases from V and 3 from J, leaving 14 bases between them. The CDR3 runs to 14 residues. This CDR3 reads CSVAMRLSTDTQYF. In nucleotides, the CDR3 is TGCAGCGTTGCAATGAGGCTCTCGACAGATACGCAGTATTTT.

Concerning this clone itself: This CDR3 is also generated by other DNA sequences in the sample. The chain recombines TRBV5-6 with TRBJ2-7, with 7 nucleotides matching TRBD2. This CDR3 is 14 amino acids long. The V and J ends lost 2 bases and 2 bases, in that order; junction bases with no gene match: 4. Germline CDR1 reads SGHDT; CDR2 reads YYEEEE. The DNA for the CDR3 is TGTGCCAGCAGCTTCCCTGGACTAGCCTACGAGCAGTACTTC. Amino acids: CASSFPGLAYEQYF.

This clone was seen once. CDR3 nucleotides: TGTGCCACCAGCAGAGCGGGGGGGGGCTATGAAAAACTGTTTTTT. Amino acids: CATSRAGGGYEKLFF. The rearrangement links TRBV15 to TRBJ1-4, with a tentative D call TRBD1 (6 bases). Deletions cut 1 base from V and 6 bases from J, with 12 bases between. This CDR3 is built from 15 residues. Germline V gene data show CDR1 as LNHNV and CDR2 as YYDKDF (reference sequence).

This clone was detected only a few times. The gene calls are TRBV6-4 and TRBJ2-3, with 11 bases aligning to TRBD2. Germline loops: CDR1 MRHNA, CDR2 SNTAGT. CDR3 length: 14 residues. With V trimmed by 3 bases and J by 7 bases, 3 bases remained unmatched. The CDR3 bases are TGTGCCAGCAGTGAACTAGCGGGAGTGTATACGCAGTATTTT. It encodes CASSELAGVYTQYF.

This clone was recorded only once. The genes are TRBV12-3 or TRBV12-4 and TRBJ1-2, with a weak D call TRBD1 (6 bases). Trimming left V 0 bases short and J 6 bases short, with 8 bases between. This CDR3 has 13 amino acids. In nucleotides, the CDR3 is TGTGCCAGCAGTTTAGCACAGGGAGATGGCTACACCTTC. It yields the protein CASSLAQGDGYTF.

This clone has only a few counts. The chain combines TRBV9 with TRBJ2-2; tentative D call: TRBD2 (6 bases). The germline gives CDR1 SGDLS, CDR2 YYNGEE. V was cut by 4 bases and J by 7 bases, with 20 bases left in between. The CDR3 has 16 residues. The CDR3 DNA reads as TGTGCCAGCAGCCCCAGCGGCGGGGCAGGGATCGGGGAGCTGTTTTTT. Translation: CASSPSGGAGIGELFF.

The CDR3 protein is CASSYERRREQYF. The CDR3 DNA follows: TGTGCCAGCAGTTACGAGAGACGGAGGGAGCAGTACTTC. The gene calls are TRBV6-5 and TRBJ2-7; D is possibly TRBD2 (5 bases). The CDR3 length is 13 residues. Trimming shortened V by 2 bases and J by 7 bases, and 12 bases separated the two germline ends. CDR1 is MNHEY, CDR2 SVGAGI, per germline.

The chain uses TRBV7-2 and TRBJ2-7; TRBD2 is a possible D gene (5 bases). This CDR3 is 12 amino acids long. The V end lost 5 bases, the J end lost 3 bases, and 8 bases lay between the germline ends. Germline values: CDR1 SGHTA, CDR2 FQGNSA. The CDR3 sequence: CASSQGSYEQYF. The CDR3 DNA follows: TGTGCCAGCAGCCAAGGGAGCTACGAGCAGTACTTC.